The table lists the clone carrying this T cell receptor (beta chain) with a few counts. Its antigen is unidentified. This specimen comes from a study of type 1 regulatory T cells. Across the whole study: T-allo10 is an in vitro-generated, Tr1-enriched CD4 T cell product specific for alloantigen. Whole-study results and caveats: Compared with non-Tr1 cells, Tr1 cells showed a narrower TCR repertoire.

One entry per CDR3 protein, called by TCRdb with MiXCR from the reads. The table shows some 71,000 distinct CDR3 sequences, with roughly 20% occurring only once. The CDR3 length is 18 residues. V lost 4 bases and J lost 0; bases outside the gene matches: 12. Germline CDR1 reads MDHEN; CDR2 reads SYDVKM. The receptor was isolated from a human donor in good health. Sequencing used cultured type 1 regulatory T (Tr1) cells, either the whole culture or a sorted fraction (not recorded which). This rearrangement joins TRBV28 to TRBJ1-3; 7 positions agree with TRBD1. The CDR3 DNA is TGTGCCAGCAGTTCCCAATCGGGCAGGGGGAGCTCTGGAAACACCATATATTTT. Translated: CASSSQSGRGSSGNTIYF.